This is a list of T cell receptor beta chains from one sample in a study of PD-1 blockade in classical Hodgkin lymphoma. Libraries were prepared by immunoSEQ multiplex PCR; TCRdb keeps only in-frame clonotypes and omits some of them. The repertoire holds about 11,000 clones, with about three quarters as singletons. This specimen was peripheral blood mononuclear cells (PBMCs), taken at baseline. These TCRs come from a human donor with classical Hodgkin lymphoma. CDR3s include the opening cysteine and the closing phenylalanine or tryptophan. D genes are given only for firm matches. The size of a clone is reported for some rows only, either as once, few or many, or as a class for expanded clones.

v_call	d_call	j_call	clone_size	cdr3_nt	cdr3_aa
TRBV4-3	.	TRBJ2-7	.	TGCGCCAGCAGCCAAGAGAGCGGGGACAACTACGAGCAGTACTTC	CASSQESGDNYEQYF
TRBV27	.	TRBJ2-1	few	TGTGCCAGCAGTTTTGGAGGGGGTCGTGAGCAGTTCTTC	CASSFGGGREQFF
TRBV15	.	TRBJ2-2	.	TGTGCCACCAGCGGCACTAGGAACACCGGGGAGCTGTTTTTT	CATSGTRNTGELFF
TRBV11-2	.	TRBJ1-1	.	TGTGCCAGCAGCTTAGTCACAGGGCCCACTGAAGCTTTCTTT	CASSLVTGPTEAFF
TRBV6-5	.	TRBJ2-1	few	TGTGCCACCCATATACCCGAGGCCGATGAGCAGTTCTTC	CATHIPEADEQFF
TRBV10-2	TRBD1	TRBJ1-5	.	TGCGCCAGCAGTGAGTTGGCAGGGGGCCAGGGTCAGCCCCAGCATTTT	CASSELAGGQGQPQHF
TRBV11-2	.	TRBJ2-6	.	TGTGCCAGCAGCCCCTCTGGGGCCAACGTCCTGACTTTC	CASSPSGANVLTF
TRBV12-1	.	TRBJ1-1	.	TGTGCCACGAAACAGGAACAGAACACTGAAGCTTTCTTT	CATKQEQNTEAFF
TRBV5-5	.	TRBJ1-6	once	TGTGCCAGCAGCCGCTCGGCGGGGGATAATTCACCCCTCCACTTT	CASSRSAGDNSPLHF
TRBV6-5	TRBD1	TRBJ1-5	.	TGTGCCAGCAGTTGGACAGGGTTCAATCAGCCCCAGCATTTT	CASSWTGFNQPQHF
TRBV14	.	TRBJ1-6	.	TGTGCCAGCAGCCAAGATTCGGCCGCGTATTCACCCCTCCACTTT	CASSQDSAAYSPLHF
TRBV6-5	TRBD2	TRBJ2-1	.	TGTGCCAGCAGTTATCCCAGGGAGGGTGTAAATGAGCAGTTCTTC	CASSYPREGVNEQFF
TRBV7-2	.	TRBJ2-4	.	TGTGCCAGCAGCCTATCAGGGTCCCTGGCCAAAAACATTCAGTACTTC	CASSLSGSLAKNIQYF
TRBV5-8	.	TRBJ1-3	.	TGTGCCAGCAGCCCCCCCTTCCGCTCTGGAAACACCATATATTTT	CASSPPFRSGNTIYF
TRBV6-5	.	TRBJ2-7	medium-sized	TGTGCCAGCAGCTTGGACGGACGCTACGAGCAGTACTTC	CASSLDGRYEQYF
TRBV30	.	TRBJ1-2	.	TGTGCCTGGAGTATCCGCGCAGGCTACACCTTC	CAWSIRAGYTF
TRBV27	TRBD1	TRBJ1-2	.	TGTGCCAGCAGTATCCGCACAGGGGTCGGCTACACCTTC	CASSIRTGVGYTF
TRBV2	TRBD1	TRBJ1-6	.	TGTGCCAGCAGAACCGGGACAGGGAGGTCACCCCTCCACTTT	CASRTGTGRSPLHF
TRBV2	.	TRBJ1-1	few	TGTGCCAGCAGTGAAGTCGCCCGGGCCGGCGGGAACACTGAAGCTTTCTTT	CASSEVARAGGNTEAFF
TRBV28	.	TRBJ1-2	few	TGTGCCAGCAGTTTAGCCCGGGCCCTCTATGGCTACACCTTC	CASSLARALYGYTF
TRBV28	.	TRBJ2-1	.	TGTGCCAGCGGCCCAAGAAGTTGGCAGTTCTTC	CASGPRSWQFF
TRBV6-1	.	TRBJ1-1	.	TGTGCCAGCGATAGGGTACAGGGCACTGAAGCTTTCTTT	CASDRVQGTEAFF
TRBV5-1	.	TRBJ1-2	few	TGCGCCAGCAGCTTGGATCGACAGGTAGGAGGCTACACCTTC	CASSLDRQVGGYTF
TRBV18	TRBD2	TRBJ2-5	.	TGTGCCAGCTCACCGGGGACTAGAGGCGGAGAGACCCAGTACTTC	CASSPGTRGGETQYF
TRBV28	.	TRBJ1-5	.	TGTGCCAGCACCATATTCAAGGGACAGCCCCAGCATTTT	CASTIFKGQPQHF
TRBV6-5	.	TRBJ1-5	few	TGTGCCAGCAGTACACAAGGGGGACAGCCCCAGCATTTT	CASSTQGGQPQHF
TRBV7-9	TRBD1	TRBJ1-2	.	TGTGCCAGCAGCTTAGCTGGGGACAGGGGGCGGGATGGCTACACCTTC	CASSLAGDRGRDGYTF
TRBV19	.	TRBJ1-5	.	TGTGCCAGTAGTATTTGGGGGCTGGATCAGCCCCAGCATTTT	CASSIWGLDQPQHF
TRBV4-1	.	TRBJ2-1	.	TGCGCCAGCAGCCAAAATCTAGCGCTATACAATGAGCAGTTCTTC	CASSQNLALYNEQFF
TRBV7-8	.	TRBJ1-3	once	TGTGCCAGCAGCTTAGCTGCGTTGTCAGGCTCTGGAAACACCATATATTTT	CASSLAALSGSGNTIYF
TRBV4-1	.	TRBJ2-3	.	TGCGCCAGCAGCCTTTCCACGCGCACAGATACGCAGTATTTT	CASSLSTRTDTQYF
TRBV19	TRBD2	TRBJ2-3	.	TGTGCCAGTAGTATAGATTGGACTAGCGGGGGACCAGATACGCAGTATTTT	CASSIDWTSGGPDTQYF
TRBV9	.	TRBJ2-2	once	TGTGCCAGCAGCCCCCATCCATCGGGGATGAACACCGGGGAGCTGTTTTTT	CASSPHPSGMNTGELFF
TRBV4-2	TRBD1	TRBJ2-1	.	TGTGCCAGCAGCCGCCAGGGGGTTGGGACCTACAATGAGCAGTTCTTC	CASSRQGVGTYNEQFF
TRBV4-3	.	TRBJ1-2	.	TGCGCCAGCAGCCAAGCGGTCCCCGGACCGGACACTAACTATGGCTACACCTTC	CASSQAVPGPDTNYGYTF
TRBV7-9	.	TRBJ1-4	few	TGTGCCAGCAGCTTAAGCAGGTTTAGTACAACTAATGAAAAACTGTTTTTT	CASSLSRFSTTNEKLFF
TRBV29-1	.	TRBJ1-6	.	TGCAGCGTTGAAGAATCGAATTCACCCCTCCACTTT	CSVEESNSPLHF
TRBV28	.	TRBJ1-4	few	TGTGCCAGCAGTTCCCCAGGGGTGGGGGCGTCCAATGAAAAACTGTTTTTT	CASSSPGVGASNEKLFF
TRBV7-9	.	TRBJ1-2	.	TGTGCCAGCAGCCCACCGGGGGCAGGGGAGAATGGCTACACCTTC	CASSPPGAGENGYTF
TRBV28	.	TRBJ2-7	.	TGTGCCAGCAGCAGGGGCTACGAGCAGTACTTC	CASSRGYEQYF
TRBV11-2	.	TRBJ1-3	.	TGTGCCAGCAGCTCCTGGACAGCGAACTCTGGAAACACCATATATTTT	CASSSWTANSGNTIYF
TRBV7-2	.	TRBJ1-1	.	TGTGCCAGCAGCTTGGCAGAGAAGAACACTGAAGCTTTCTTT	CASSLAEKNTEAFF
TRBV9	TRBD2	TRBJ2-3	medium-sized	TGTGCCAGCAGCGTATCTAGCGGCTACACAGATACGCAGTATTTT	CASSVSSGYTDTQYF
TRBV2	TRBD2	TRBJ2-7	.	TGTGCCAGCAGTGACACTAGCGGGTCTTACGAGCAGTACTTC	CASSDTSGSYEQYF
TRBV15	.	TRBJ2-2	.	TGTGCCACCAGCAGAGATGGAGGGGGGTACACCGGGGAGCTGTTTTTT	CATSRDGGGYTGELFF
TRBV27	.	TRBJ1-1	few	TGTGCCAGCAGTTTAACGAATGGTGGCACTGAAGCTTTCTTT	CASSLTNGGTEAFF
TRBV7-7	TRBD1	TRBJ2-7	.	TGTGCTAGCAGCTTTTTGACCCGGGACAGGGACGGGCAGTACTTC	CASSFLTRDRDGQYF
TRBV6-6	TRBD2	TRBJ2-5	.	TGTGCCAGCAGAGGGCGGGAGGAGACCCAGTACTTC	CASRGREETQYF
TRBV28	.	TRBJ2-1	.	TGTGCCAGCAGTCCGGCTGTCTCCTACAATGAGCAGTTCTTC	CASSPAVSYNEQFF
TRBV18	.	TRBJ2-3	.	TGTGCCAGCTCACCACCGCCTCAACTCGGATTCACAGATACGCAGTATTTT	CASSPPPQLGFTDTQYF
TRBV10-1	.	TRBJ1-1	.	TGCGCCAGCAGCCCGGACAGTTTGAACACTGAAGCTTTCTTT	CASSPDSLNTEAFF
TRBV30	.	TRBJ1-3	.	TGTGCCTGGAGTGTGTCATCTGGAAACACCATATATTTT	CAWSVSSGNTIYF
TRBV5-4	TRBD2	TRBJ2-5	.	TGTGCCAGCAGCGATAGACTAGCGGGGGCGAGTATAGAGACCCAGTACTTC	CASSDRLAGASIETQYF
TRBV27	TRBD1	TRBJ1-4	.	TGTGCCAGCAGTCGTATGGGACAGTCGAACGAAAAACTGTTTTTT	CASSRMGQSNEKLFF